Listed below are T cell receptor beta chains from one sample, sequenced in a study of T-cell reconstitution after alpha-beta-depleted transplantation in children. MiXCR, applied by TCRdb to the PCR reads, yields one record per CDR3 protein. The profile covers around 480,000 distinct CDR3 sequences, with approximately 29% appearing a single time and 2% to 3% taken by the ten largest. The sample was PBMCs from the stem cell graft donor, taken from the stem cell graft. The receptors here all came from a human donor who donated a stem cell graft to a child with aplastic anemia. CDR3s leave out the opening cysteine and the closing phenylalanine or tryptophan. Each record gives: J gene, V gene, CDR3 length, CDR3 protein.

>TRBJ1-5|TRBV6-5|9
ASGTRQPQH
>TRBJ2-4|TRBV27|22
ASSSLNPRTAMDRGESKKDIQY
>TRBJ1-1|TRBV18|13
ASSRTGTGDTEAF
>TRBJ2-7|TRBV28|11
ASSLTTAREQY
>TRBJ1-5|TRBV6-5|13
ASSYTDRTNHPQH
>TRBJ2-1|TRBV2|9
ASSALNEQF
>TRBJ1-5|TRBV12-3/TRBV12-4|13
ASSLTAQGNQPQH
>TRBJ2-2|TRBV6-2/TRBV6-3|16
ASSYSTLLAENTGELF
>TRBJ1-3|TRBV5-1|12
ASSSRESGNTIY
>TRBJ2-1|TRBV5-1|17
ASSLYSGLGLPAGGEQF
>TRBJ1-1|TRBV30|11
AWSRGGGKGAF
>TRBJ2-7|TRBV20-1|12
SASLGTGGNEQY
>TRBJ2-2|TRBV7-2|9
ASSNTGELF
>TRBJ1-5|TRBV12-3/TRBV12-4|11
ASSWGDNQPQH
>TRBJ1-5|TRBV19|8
ASSDQPQH
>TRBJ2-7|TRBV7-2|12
ASSLSAGLYEQY
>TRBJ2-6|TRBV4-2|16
ASSPLSFAPSGANVLT
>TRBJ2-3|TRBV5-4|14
ASSLDGRSGADTQY
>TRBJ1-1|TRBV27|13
ASSLSSREVTEAF
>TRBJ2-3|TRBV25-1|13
ASMGLAGSTDTQY
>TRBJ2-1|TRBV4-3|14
ASSQDIGASSNEQF
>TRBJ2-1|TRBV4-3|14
ASSQDQGGSYNEQF
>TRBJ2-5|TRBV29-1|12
SVVGQGLQETQY
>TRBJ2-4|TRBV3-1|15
ASSRARPGGVKNIQY
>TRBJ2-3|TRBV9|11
ASSVEGRNTQY
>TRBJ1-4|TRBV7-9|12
ASSYAGGGEKLF
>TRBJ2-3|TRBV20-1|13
SAPTTGSSTDTQY
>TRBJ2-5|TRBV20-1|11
SARPTQQETQY
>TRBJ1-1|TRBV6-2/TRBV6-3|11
ASTPGGVTEAF
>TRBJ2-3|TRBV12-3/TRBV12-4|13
ASRGKQHFADTQY
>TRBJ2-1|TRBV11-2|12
ASSRLAGANEQF
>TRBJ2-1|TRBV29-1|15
SVYKSRWTGGYNEQF
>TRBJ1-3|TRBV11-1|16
ASSLEALRDSSGNTIY
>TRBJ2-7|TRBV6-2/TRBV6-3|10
ASSASHYEQY
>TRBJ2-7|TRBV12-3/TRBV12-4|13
ASSSDRDWGSEQY
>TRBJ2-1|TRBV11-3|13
ASSLAGETRSEQF
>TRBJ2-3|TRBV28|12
ASSSAGRTDTQY
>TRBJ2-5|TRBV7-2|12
ASSPPGRFETQY
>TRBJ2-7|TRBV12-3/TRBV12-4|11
ASRVRGPNEQY
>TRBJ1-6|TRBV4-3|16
ASSQDLGYQGRNSPLH
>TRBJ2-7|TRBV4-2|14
ASSPAYGTGGHEQY
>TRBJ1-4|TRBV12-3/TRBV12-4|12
ASSGTGGWEKLF
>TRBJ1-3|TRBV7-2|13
ASSSDTGSGNTIY
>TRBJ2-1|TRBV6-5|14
ASSTTGVWDVGEQF
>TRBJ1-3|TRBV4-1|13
ASSQEISPLNTIY
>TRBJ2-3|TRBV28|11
ASLKGSTDTQY
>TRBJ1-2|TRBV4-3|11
ASSQDVNYGYT
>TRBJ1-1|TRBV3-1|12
ASSQGGANTEAF
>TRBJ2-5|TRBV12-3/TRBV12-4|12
ASRDRGQQETQY
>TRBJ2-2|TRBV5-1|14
ASSLVTGGITGELF
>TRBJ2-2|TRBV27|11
ASSLGRTGELF